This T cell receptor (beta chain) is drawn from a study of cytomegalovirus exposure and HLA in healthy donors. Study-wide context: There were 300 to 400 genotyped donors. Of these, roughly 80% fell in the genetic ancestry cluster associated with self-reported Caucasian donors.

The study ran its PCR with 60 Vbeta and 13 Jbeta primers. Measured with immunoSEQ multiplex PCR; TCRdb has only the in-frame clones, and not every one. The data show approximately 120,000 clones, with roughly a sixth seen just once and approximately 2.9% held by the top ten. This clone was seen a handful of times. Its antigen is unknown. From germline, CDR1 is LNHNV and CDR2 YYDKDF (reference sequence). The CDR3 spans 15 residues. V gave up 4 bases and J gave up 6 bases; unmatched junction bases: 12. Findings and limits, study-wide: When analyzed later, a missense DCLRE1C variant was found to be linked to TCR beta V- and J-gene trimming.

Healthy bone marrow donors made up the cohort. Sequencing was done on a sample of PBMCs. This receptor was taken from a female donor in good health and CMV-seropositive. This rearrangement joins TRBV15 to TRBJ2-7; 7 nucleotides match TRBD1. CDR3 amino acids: CATSTRLTGPGEQYF. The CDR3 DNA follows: TGTGCCACCAGCACCCGTCTGACAGGGCCCGGCGAGCAGTACTTC. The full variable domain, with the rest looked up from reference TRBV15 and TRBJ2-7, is DAMVIQNPRYQVTQFGKPVTLSCSQTLNHNVMYWYQQKSSQAPKLLFHYYDKDFNNEADTPDNFQSRRPNTSFCFLDIRSPGLGDTAMYLCATSTRLTGPGEQYFGPGTRLTVT.